The TCR beta chain under discussion was sequenced for a study of CD8+CD57+ T cells in acquired aplastic anemia. Turning to the study itself: Each DNA sample taken from sorted CD4+ and CD8+ cells came to about 3.4 ug on average.

The study profiled TCR beta VDJ and CDR3 using genomic DNA as template. Using its own MiXCR run on the reads, TCRdb lists one record per CDR3 protein. Of about half a million distinct CDR3 sequences listed, about a third are singletons. Overall study results and limits: For CD8+ Simpson's diversity, patients and controls showed no significant difference.

CD8+CD57+ cell expansion had been shown by flow cytometry in patients chosen for sequencing. This clonotype was counted a few times. The antigen is not known. The CDR3 consists of 16 residues. CDR1 is LNHDA, CDR2 SQIVND, per germline (reference sequence). V was clipped by 2 bases and J by 1 base, with 14 bases between them. The V and J genes are TRBV19 and TRBJ1-1, with D hard to call. The origin of this receptor is a human donor with aplastic anemia. The sequenced material came from sorted CD4+, CD8+, or CD8+CD57+ T cells (not recorded which) from PBMCs. The CDR3, as DNA: TGTGCCAGTAGTATAATGGCTGGCAGCCCGAACACTGAAGCTTTCTTT. As protein: CASSIMAGSPNTEAFF. The full variable domain, rest sourced from reference TRBV19 and TRBJ1-1, is DGGITQSPKYLFRKEGQNVTLSCEQNLNHDAMYWYRQDPGQGLRLIYYSQIVNDFQKGDIAEGYSVSREKKESFPLTVTSAQKNPTAFYLCASSIMAGSPNTEAFFGQGTRLTVV.